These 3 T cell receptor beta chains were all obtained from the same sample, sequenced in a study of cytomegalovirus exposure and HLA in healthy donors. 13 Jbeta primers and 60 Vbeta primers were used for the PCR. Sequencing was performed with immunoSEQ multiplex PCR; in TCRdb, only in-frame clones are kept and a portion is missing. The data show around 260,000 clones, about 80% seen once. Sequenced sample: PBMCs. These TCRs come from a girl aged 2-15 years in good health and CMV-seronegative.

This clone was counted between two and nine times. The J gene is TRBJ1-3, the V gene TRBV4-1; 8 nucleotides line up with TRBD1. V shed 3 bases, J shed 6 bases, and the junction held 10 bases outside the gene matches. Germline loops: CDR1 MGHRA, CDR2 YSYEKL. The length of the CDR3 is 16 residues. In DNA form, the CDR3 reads TGCGCCAGCAGCCATCGCTTCCGGGACAGGTTAAACACCATATATTTT. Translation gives CASSHRFRDRLNTIYF.

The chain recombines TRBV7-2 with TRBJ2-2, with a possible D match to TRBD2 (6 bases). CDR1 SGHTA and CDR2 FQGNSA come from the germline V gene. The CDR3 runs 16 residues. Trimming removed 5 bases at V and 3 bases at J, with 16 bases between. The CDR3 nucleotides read TGTGCCAGCAGCCCCGGTGGGCGGGGCCACACCGGGGAGCTGTTTTTT. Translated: CASSPGGRGHTGELFF. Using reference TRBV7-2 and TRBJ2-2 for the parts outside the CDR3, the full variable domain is GAGVSQSPSNKVTEKGKDVELRCDPISGHTALYWYRQSLGQGLEFLIYFQGNSAPDKSGLPSDRFSAERTGGSVSTLTIQRTQQEDSAVYLCASSPGGRGHTGELFFGEGSRLTVL.

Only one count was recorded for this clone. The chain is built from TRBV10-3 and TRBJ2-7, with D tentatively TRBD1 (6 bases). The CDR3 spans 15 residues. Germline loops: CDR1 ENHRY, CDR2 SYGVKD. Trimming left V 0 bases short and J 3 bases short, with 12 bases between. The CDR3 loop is CAISESNRVGYEQYF. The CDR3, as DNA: TGTGCCATCAGTGAGTCGAACAGGGTAGGCTACGAGCAGTACTTC.